The 21 T cell receptor beta chains below come from one sample, sequenced in a study of T cell responses to AZD1222 COVID-19 vaccine. TCRdb's copy holds only in-frame clones and misses some; the assay was immunoSEQ multiplex PCR. Of around 150,000 clones listed, over 85% were seen once; the top ten hold 1.9%. The sample consisted of peripheral blood, taken on day 0 of AZD1222 vaccination. All receptors come from an adult in good health.

The chain combines TRBV3-1 (or the pseudogene TRBV3-2) with TRBJ2-7; D remains unclear. Trimming removed 1 base from V and 0 bases from J, with 4 bases in between. The CDR3 has 13 residues. Germline loops: CDR1 LGHDT, CDR2 YNNKEL (reference sequence). The CDR3 reads CASSQVHSYEQYF. In DNA, the CDR3 is TGTGCCAGCAGCCAAGTCCACTCCTACGAGCAGTACTTC.

This clone was seen a single time. The chain couples TRBV5-1 to TRBJ1-2; TRBD1 matches 9 bases. The CDR3 sequence is 17 residues long. J was trimmed by 1 base and V by 0 bases; bases with no gene match: 7. Germline lookup yields CDR1 SGHRS and CDR2 YFSETQ. The CDR3 spells CASSLALDRGGNYGYTF. The CDR3 nucleotides read TGCGCCAGCAGCTTGGCTCTGGACAGGGGAGGTAACTATGGCTACACCTTC.

The chain couples TRBV15 to TRBJ2-5; D uncertain. The V end lost 0 bases, the J end lost 1 base, and 15 bases lay between the germline ends. The CDR3 covers 17 residues. The V gene's germline CDR1 is LNHNV and CDR2 YYDKDF (reference sequence). The CDR3 here is CATSRDHEGSGQETQYF. The CDR3 nucleotides are TGTGCCACCAGCAGAGATCATGAAGGCAGTGGCCAAGAGACCCAGTACTTC. The full variable domain, its missing parts supplied by reference TRBV15 and TRBJ2-5, is DAMVIQNPRYQVTQFGKPVTLSCSQTLNHNVMYWYQQKSSQAPKLLFHYYDKDFNNEADTPDNFQSRRPNTSFCFLDIRSPGLGDTAMYLCATSRDHEGSGQETQYFGPGTRLLVL.

The J gene is TRBJ2-7, the V gene TRBV2, with a weak D call TRBD2 (7 bases). The CDR3 length is 14 residues. Per germline, CDR1 SNHLY and CDR2 FYNNEI. V was clipped by 6 bases and J by 3 bases, with 15 bases between them. The CDR3 nucleotides read TGTGCCAGCAGCCCTGGGGGGGGGCTCTACGAGCAGTACTTC. It codes for CASSPGGGLYEQYF.

The V gene is TRBV11-2, the J gene TRBJ2-7, with 8 bases that match TRBD2. The CDR3 totals 15 residues. Per the germline V gene, CDR1 is SGHAT and CDR2 is FQNNGV. The trim removed 3 bases at V and 3 bases at J, leaving 7 bases unmatched. The CDR3 sequence: CASSFNTAGVYEQYF. The CDR3 DNA reads TGTGCCAGCAGCTTTAATACAGCGGGAGTCTACGAGCAGTACTTC.

The chain combines TRBV11-2 with TRBJ1-2; D perhaps matches TRBD1 (6 bases). The CDR3 covers 18 residues. The germline V and J ends were trimmed by 1 base and 4 bases, with 22 bases remaining between them. The V gene's germline CDR1 is SGHAT and CDR2 FQNNGV. Here the CDR3 reads CASSLGRPTTGIAYGYTF. CDR3 in DNA: TGTGCCAGCAGCTTAGGCCGACCCACAACAGGGATTGCCTATGGCTACACCTTC. Variable domain in full (rest from reference TRBV11-2 and TRBJ1-2): EAGVAQSPRYKIIEKRQSVAFWCNPISGHATLYWYQQILGQGPKLLIQFQNNGVVDDSQLPKDRFSAERLKGVDSTLKIQPAKLEDSAVYLCASSLGRPTTGIAYGYTFGSGTRLTVV.

The chain carries TRBV27 and TRBJ2-1, with 8 bases fitting TRBD2. The junction had 8 bases not matched to a gene; V was cut back by 5 bases and J by 5 bases. CDR3 length equals 15 residues. Germline V lookup: CDR1 MNHEY, CDR2 SMNVEV (reference sequence). The CDR3 DNA is TGTGCCAGCAGTGTTCGGGGGGGGCCCCACAATGAGCAGTTCTTC. Residues: CASSVRGGPHNEQFF.

The rearrangement links TRBV28 to TRBJ2-5; TRBD2 might be the D (7 bases). The CDR3 is made up of 16 amino acids. Germline CDR1 reads MDHEN; CDR2 reads SYDVKM. The V end lost 7 bases, the J end lost 1 base, and 19 bases lay between the germline ends. CDR3 residues: CASIHWGAGVQETQYF. CDR3 nucleotide sequence: TGTGCCAGCATCCATTGGGGGGCGGGGGTCCAAGAGACCCAGTACTTC.

This chain uses TRBV7-9 with TRBJ2-5; 7 nucleotides line up with TRBD2. V was clipped by 5 bases and J by 4 bases; unmatched bases: 7. Germline V gene sequence: CDR1 SEHNR, CDR2 FQNEAQ (reference sequence). The length of the CDR3 is 14 residues. The CDR3 here is CASSREVLGETQYF. Written as DNA, the CDR3 is TGTGCCAGCAGCCGGGAGGTGCTCGGAGAGACCCAGTACTTC.

This rearrangement joins TRBV7-6 to TRBJ2-7, with D perhaps TRBD2 (6 bases). The CDR3 contains 17 residues. In germline, CDR1 is SGHVS, CDR2 FNYEAQ. V lost 4 bases and J 0 bases, leaving 19 bases between the germline ends. The CDR3 region has the DNA TGTGCCAGCAGCTCCCGGGACTTTCTAACCCCCTCCTACGAGCAGTACTTC. Residues: CASSSRDFLTPSYEQYF.

This rearrangement joins TRBV4-1 to TRBJ2-1; TRBD2 matches at 7 bases. The germline V gene encodes CDR1 MGHRA and CDR2 YSYEKL. The CDR3 loop spans 14 amino acids. The V segment lost 3 bases and the J segment 4 bases; nucleotides outside the gene matches: 3. The CDR3 bases are TGCGCCAGCAGCCATGCTAGCGGATACAATGAGCAGTTCTTC. Translating it yields CASSHASGYNEQFF.

The V call is TRBV3-1 (or the pseudogene TRBV3-2), the J call TRBJ1-1; a possible D gene is TRBD1 (5 bases). Germline V gene data show CDR1 as LGHDT and CDR2 as YNNKEL (reference sequence). Trimming took 1 base from V and 3 from J, leaving 18 bases between them. There are 17 residues in the CDR3. The DNA of the CDR3 is TGTGCCAGCAGCCAAGCTTCCGGTGACAGCCCATACACTGAAGCTTTCTTT. It yields the protein CASSQASGDSPYTEAFF.

The V gene is TRBV19, the J gene TRBJ2-7, with 10 bases matching TRBD2. CDR3 size: 15 residues. The ends lost 3 bases at V and 0 bases at J; junction bases unmatched: 2. Germline CDR1 reads LNHDA; CDR2 reads SQIVND (reference sequence). The CDR3: CASSITSGISYEQYF. CDR3 bases: TGTGCCAGTAGTATTACTAGCGGGATCTCCTACGAGCAGTACTTC.

This clone was observed a single time. The DNA of the CDR3 is TGTGCCAGCAGCCCGCCCGGCCAGTTCTCTGGCTACACCTTC. Amino acid sequence: CASSPPGQFSGYTF. The rearrangement uses TRBV7-2 and TRBJ1-2, with D hard to call. CDR3 length equals 14 residues. CDR1 and CDR2 (germline): SGHTA, FQGNSA. Trimming took off 5 bases at V and 7 bases at J, with 17 bases between the two ends.

This chain links TRBV6-1 with TRBJ1-6; no reliable D call. Trimming removed 2 bases from V and 6 bases from J, with 14 bases in between. Germline CDR1 and CDR2: MNHNS and SASEGT. The length of the CDR3 is 16 residues. DNA for the CDR3: TGTGCCAGCAGTGAAAAGGGCACCCGAGTTAATTCACCCCTCCACTTT. Translation gives CASSEKGTRVNSPLHF.

The count of this clone is one. The chain employs TRBV10-3 and TRBJ2-2; 8 bases align to TRBD1. J was trimmed by 2 bases and V by 6 bases; bases with no gene match: 8. The germline V gene has CDR1 ENHRY and CDR2 SYGVKD. This CDR3 comprises 16 residues. The CDR3 protein is CAIRTRTGYNTGELFF. The CDR3 coding sequence is TGTGCCATCAGAACCCGGACAGGGTATAACACCGGGGAGCTGTTTTTT.

V gene TRBV6-5 combines with J gene TRBJ2-7, with TRBD1 matching 8 bases. CDR1 and CDR2 (germline): MNHEY, SVGAGI. The J segment lost 3 bases and the V segment lost 6 bases, leaving 4 bases of the junction unmatched. The CDR3 covers 13 residues. The CDR3 bases are TGTGCCAGCAGCACCGGGACAGGCTACGAGCAGTACTTC. This gives the protein CASSTGTGYEQYF.

V is TRBV4-2 and J is TRBJ2-5, with 8 bases lining up with TRBD2. Germline CDR1 reads LGHNA; CDR2 reads YNFKEQ. CDR3 length: 17 amino acids. Trimming at V came to 1 base and at J to 2 bases, leaving 9 bases not matched to a gene. CDR3 residues: CASSQVAIAGGQETQYF. As DNA, the CDR3 is TGTGCCAGCAGCCAAGTCGCTATCGCGGGGGGACAAGAGACCCAGTACTTC.

This chain connects TRBV24-1 to TRBJ2-2; D is perhaps TRBD1 or TRBD2 (5 bases each). In germline, CDR1 is KGHDR, CDR2 SFDVKD. The CDR3 has 19 residues. V lost 1 base, J lost 5 bases, and 22 bases lay in between. The CDR3 coding sequence is TGTGCCACCAGTGATTTCCGTACCGGGACGCGGAGGACTACCGGGGAGCTGTTTTTT. This gives the protein CATSDFRTGTRRTTGELFF.

The rearrangement joins TRBV19 to TRBJ1-1; the D gene is possibly TRBD1 (5 bases). Trimming removed 6 bases from V and 1 base from J, with 12 bases in between. Germline loops: CDR1 LNHDA, CDR2 SQIVND (reference sequence). The CDR3 extends over 14 amino acids. The CDR3: CASRGYGANTEAFF. The CDR3 DNA is TGTGCCAGTAGAGGTTACGGGGCGAACACTGAAGCTTTCTTT.

The chain links TRBV11-2 to TRBJ2-1; 9 bases fit TRBD2. J lost 0 bases, V lost 4 bases, and 7 bases had no gene match. The germline CDR1 and CDR2 sequences are SGHAT and FQNNGV. This CDR3 has 17 residues. CDR3 region: CASSSPGGRGSYNEQFF. The CDR3 DNA follows: TGTGCCAGCAGCTCCCCGGGCGGGAGGGGCTCCTACAATGAGCAGTTCTTC. The full variable domain, rest sourced from reference TRBV11-2 and TRBJ2-1, is EAGVAQSPRYKIIEKRQSVAFWCNPISGHATLYWYQQILGQGPKLLIQFQNNGVVDDSQLPKDRFSAERLKGVDSTLKIQPAKLEDSAVYLCASSSPGGRGSYNEQFFGPGTRLTVL.